Described below is a single TCR beta chain sequence and its context. Its antigen is as yet unknown. This CDR3 spans 13 amino acids. Trimming took off 6 bases at V and 3 bases at J, with 12 bases between the two ends. Germline V gene lookup returns CDR1 SNHLY and CDR2 FYNNEI. The sample comes from a study of response to subunit inactivated influenza vaccine. Findings and limits, study-wide: The authors proposed limited new T cell recruitment per seasonal influenza vaccination.

TCRdb re-called the RT-PCR reads with MiXCR, one entry per CDR3 protein. The sample holds roughly 650,000 distinct CDR3 sequences, around 14% seen once. The genes are TRBV2 and TRBJ2-7, with a possible D match to TRBD1 (6 bases). The material was PBMCs from blood, obtained 11 to 12 days after vaccination. This TCR was recovered from a man aged 45-60 years who received an inactivated influenza vaccine. Written as DNA, the CDR3 is TGTGCCAGCAGGGGGGACACCGACTACGAGCAGTACTTC. Protein sequence: CASRGDTDYEQYF. Together with reference TRBV2 and TRBJ2-7, the CDR3 gives the full variable domain: EPEVTQTPSHQVTQMGQEVILRCVPISNHLYFYWYRQILGQKVEFLVSFYNNEISEKSEIFDDQFSVERPDGSNFTLKIRSTKLEDSAMYFCASRGDTDYEQYFGPGTRLTVT.